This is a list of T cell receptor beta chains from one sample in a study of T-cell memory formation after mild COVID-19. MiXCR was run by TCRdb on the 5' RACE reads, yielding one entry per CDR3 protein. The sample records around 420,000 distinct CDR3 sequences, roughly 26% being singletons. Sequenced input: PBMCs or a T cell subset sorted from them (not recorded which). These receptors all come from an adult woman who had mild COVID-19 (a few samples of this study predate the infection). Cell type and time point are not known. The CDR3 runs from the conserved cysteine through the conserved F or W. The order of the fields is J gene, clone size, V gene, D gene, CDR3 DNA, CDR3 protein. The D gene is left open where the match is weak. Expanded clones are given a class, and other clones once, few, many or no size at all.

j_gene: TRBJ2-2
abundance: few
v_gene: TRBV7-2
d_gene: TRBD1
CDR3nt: TGTGCCAGCAGCTATCCCGCCGGGACAGGGGTGATCGGGGAGCTGTTTTTT
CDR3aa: CASSYPAGTGVIGELFF

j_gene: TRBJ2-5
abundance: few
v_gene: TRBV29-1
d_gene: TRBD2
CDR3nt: TGCAGCGTCGCCGGGACTAGTAAGGCCTTC
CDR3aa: CSVAGTSKAF

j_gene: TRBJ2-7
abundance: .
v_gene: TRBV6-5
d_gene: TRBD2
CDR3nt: TGTGCCAGTTCGGCTCCGGGAGGCAACTACGAGCAGTACTTC
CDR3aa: CASSAPGGNYEQYF

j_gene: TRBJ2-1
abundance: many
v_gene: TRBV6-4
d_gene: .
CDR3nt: TGTGCCAGCAGTGACTCAGACGGTAGCTCCTACAATGAGCAGTTCTTC
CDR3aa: CASSDSDGSSYNEQFF

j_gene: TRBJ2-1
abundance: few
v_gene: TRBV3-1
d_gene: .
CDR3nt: TGTGCCAGCAAAGCCGTTGGGGGGATCGGGAATGAGCAGTTCTTC
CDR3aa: CASKAVGGIGNEQFF

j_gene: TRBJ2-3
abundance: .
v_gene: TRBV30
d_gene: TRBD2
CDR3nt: TGTGCCTGCACCCGGACTAGCGTCACAGATACGCAGTATTTT
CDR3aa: CACTRTSVTDTQYF

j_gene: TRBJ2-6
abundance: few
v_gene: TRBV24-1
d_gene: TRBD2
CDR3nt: TGTGCCACCAGTTGGGGGGGCTCTGGGGCCAACGTCCTGACTTTC
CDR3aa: CATSWGGSGANVLTF

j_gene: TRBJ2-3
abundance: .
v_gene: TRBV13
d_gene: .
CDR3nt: TGTGCCAGCAGCCCCCCAACAGGGTTAAACACAGATACGCAGTATTTT
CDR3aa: CASSPPTGLNTDTQYF

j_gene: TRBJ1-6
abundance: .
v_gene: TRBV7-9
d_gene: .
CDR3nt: TGTGCCAGCAGCTTAGTCCGGACCGTTAATTCACCCCTCCACTTT
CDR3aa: CASSLVRTVNSPLHF

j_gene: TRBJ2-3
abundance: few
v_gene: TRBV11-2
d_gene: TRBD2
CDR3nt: TGTGCCAGCAGCCCTCGGGGGGGAATCAGCGATACGCAGTATTTT
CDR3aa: CASSPRGGISDTQYF

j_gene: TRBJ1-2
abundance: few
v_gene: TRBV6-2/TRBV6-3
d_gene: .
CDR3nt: TGTGCCAGCAGTAGGGCGGACTCCTATGGCTACACCTTC
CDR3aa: CASSRADSYGYTF

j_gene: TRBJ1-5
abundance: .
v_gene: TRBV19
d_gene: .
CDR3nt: TGTGCCAGTAGTATAAGGTTAAGGGATCAGCCCCAGCATTTT
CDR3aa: CASSIRLRDQPQHF

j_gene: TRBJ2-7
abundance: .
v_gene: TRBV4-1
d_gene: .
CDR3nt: TGCGCCAGCAGCCAAGTAAATCAGGGGTCCTACGAGCAGTACTTC
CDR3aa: CASSQVNQGSYEQYF

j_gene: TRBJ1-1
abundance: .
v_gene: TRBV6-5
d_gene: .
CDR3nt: TGTGCCAGCAGTTACTCGGGGGTCCTGAACACTGAAGCTTTCTTT
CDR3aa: CASSYSGVLNTEAFF

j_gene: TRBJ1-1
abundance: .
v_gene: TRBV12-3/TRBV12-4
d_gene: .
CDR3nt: TGTGCCAGCAGGACGAACAGGGAGAACACTGAAGCTTTCTTT
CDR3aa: CASRTNRENTEAFF

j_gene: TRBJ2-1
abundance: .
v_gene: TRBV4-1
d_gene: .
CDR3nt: TGCGCCAGCAGCCAAGGGGAAAATGAGCAGTTCTTC
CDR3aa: CASSQGENEQFF

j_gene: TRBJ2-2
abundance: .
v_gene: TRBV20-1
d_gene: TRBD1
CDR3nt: TGCAGTGCTAGCCCCCTATGGACAGGAGACACCGGGGAGCTGTTTTTT
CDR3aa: CSASPLWTGDTGELFF

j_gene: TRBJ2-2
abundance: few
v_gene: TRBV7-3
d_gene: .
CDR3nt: TGTGCCAGCAGCTTCGACGGGGCCACCGGGGAGCTGTTTTTT
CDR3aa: CASSFDGATGELFF

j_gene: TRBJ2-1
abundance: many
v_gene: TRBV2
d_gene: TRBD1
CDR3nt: TGTGCCAGCAGTCGACAGGGGACTGAGCAGTTCTTC
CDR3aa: CASSRQGTEQFF

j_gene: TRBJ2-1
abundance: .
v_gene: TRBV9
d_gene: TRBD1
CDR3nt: TGTGCCAGCAGGTCCGGGACAGGTAGCTCCTACAATGAGCAGTTCTTC
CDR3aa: CASRSGTGSSYNEQFF

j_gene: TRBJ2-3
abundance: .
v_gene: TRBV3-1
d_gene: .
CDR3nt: TGTGCCAGCAGCCAAGATCCTTTTTCGAGAGATACGCAGTATTTT
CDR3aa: CASSQDPFSRDTQYF

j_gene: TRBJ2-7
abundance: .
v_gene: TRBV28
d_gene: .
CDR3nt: TGTGCCAGCAGGCAGGATAAGCCGCAGTACTTC
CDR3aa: CASRQDKPQYF

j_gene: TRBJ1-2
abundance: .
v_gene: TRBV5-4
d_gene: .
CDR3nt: TGTGCCAGCAGCAAACCAGGGGCGGCCCCCTATGGCTACACCTTC
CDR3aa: CASSKPGAAPYGYTF

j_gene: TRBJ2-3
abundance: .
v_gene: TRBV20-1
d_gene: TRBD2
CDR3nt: TGCAGTGCTAGAGGGACTAGCGGGACCCAAGATACGCAGTATTTT
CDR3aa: CSARGTSGTQDTQYF

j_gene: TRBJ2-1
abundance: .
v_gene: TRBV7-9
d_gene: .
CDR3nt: TGTGCCAGCAGCCGGACCCCCCATGAGCAGTTCTTC
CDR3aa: CASSRTPHEQFF

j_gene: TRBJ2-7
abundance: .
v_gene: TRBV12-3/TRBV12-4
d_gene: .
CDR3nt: TGTGCCAGCAGTTTACCGGGGCTCACCTACGAGCAGTACTTC
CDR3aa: CASSLPGLTYEQYF

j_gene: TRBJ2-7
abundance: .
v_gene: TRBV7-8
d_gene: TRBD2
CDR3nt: TGTGCCAGCAGCTTAGGACTAGCGGGGGGACGTGAGGAGCAGTACTTC
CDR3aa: CASSLGLAGGREEQYF

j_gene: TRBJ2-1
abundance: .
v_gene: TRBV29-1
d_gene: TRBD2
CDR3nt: TGCAGCTCTCACGGGGGGAGTGAGCAGTTCTTC
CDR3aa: CSSHGGSEQFF

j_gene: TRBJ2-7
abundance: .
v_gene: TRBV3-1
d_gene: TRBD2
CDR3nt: TGTGCCAGCAGCTGGACTAGCGGGAGGCACCCCTACGAGCAGTACTTC
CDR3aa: CASSWTSGRHPYEQYF

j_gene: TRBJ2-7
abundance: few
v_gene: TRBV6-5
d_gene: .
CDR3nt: TGTGCCACCGGGAGACCCTACGAGCAGTACTTC
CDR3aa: CATGRPYEQYF

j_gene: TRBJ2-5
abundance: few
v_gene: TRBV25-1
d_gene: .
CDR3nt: TGTGCCAGCAGTGAATGGGGCAGGGCAGAGACCCAGTACTTC
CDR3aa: CASSEWGRAETQYF

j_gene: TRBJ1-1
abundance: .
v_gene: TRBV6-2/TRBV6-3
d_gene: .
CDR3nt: TGTGCCAGCAGGGGACATGGCACGAACACTGAAGCTTTCTTT
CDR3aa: CASRGHGTNTEAFF

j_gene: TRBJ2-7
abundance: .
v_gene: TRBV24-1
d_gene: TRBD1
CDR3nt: TGTGCCACTGGGGACAGGGGGCTGAACGAGCAGTACTTC
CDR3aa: CATGDRGLNEQYF

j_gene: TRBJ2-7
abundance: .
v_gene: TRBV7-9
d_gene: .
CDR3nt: TGTGCCAGCAGCTTAGGAGACACTGCTTACTTATGGGAGCAGTACTTC
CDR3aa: CASSLGDTAYLWEQYF

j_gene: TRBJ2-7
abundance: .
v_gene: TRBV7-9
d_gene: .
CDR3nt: TGTGCCAGCAGCTTAGGCCCCCGGGGGCGCTTCCCCTACGAGCAGTACTTC
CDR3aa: CASSLGPRGRFPYEQYF

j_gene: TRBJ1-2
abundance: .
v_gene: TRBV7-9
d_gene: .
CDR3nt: TGTGCCAGCAGCTCTCTGTCGCACTATGGCTACACCTTC
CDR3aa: CASSSLSHYGYTF

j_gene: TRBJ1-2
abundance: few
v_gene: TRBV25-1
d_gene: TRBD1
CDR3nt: TGTGCCAGCAGTGAAATAGGGGTTAAGGGGGCTGGCTACACCTTC
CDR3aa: CASSEIGVKGAGYTF

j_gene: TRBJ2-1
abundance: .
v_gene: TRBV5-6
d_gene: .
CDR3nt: TGTGCCAGCAGCTATACTAGACACAATGAGCAGTTCTTC
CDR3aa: CASSYTRHNEQFF

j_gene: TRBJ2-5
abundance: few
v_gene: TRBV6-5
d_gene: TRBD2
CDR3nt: TGTGCCAGCAGTTACTCACCTAGCGGGAGGGAGACCCAGTACTTC
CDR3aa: CASSYSPSGRETQYF

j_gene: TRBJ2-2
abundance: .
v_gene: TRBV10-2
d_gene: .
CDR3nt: TGCGCCAGCATAAATGACAACAGGGTCAACACCGGGGAGCTGTTTTTT
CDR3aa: CASINDNRVNTGELFF

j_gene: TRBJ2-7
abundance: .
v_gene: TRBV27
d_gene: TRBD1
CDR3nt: TGTGCCAGCAGCCCATTCAGGGGGACCTACGAGCAGTACTTC
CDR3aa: CASSPFRGTYEQYF

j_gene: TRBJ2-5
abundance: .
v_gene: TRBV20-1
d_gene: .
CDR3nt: TGCAGTGCTAGGGAGGGTCAGGAGACCCAGTACTTC
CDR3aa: CSAREGQETQYF

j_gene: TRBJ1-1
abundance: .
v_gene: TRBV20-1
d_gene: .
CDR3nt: TGCAGTGCTCTTAAGGGCCCGGGAGTGACGAACACTGAAGCTTTCTTT
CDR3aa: CSALKGPGVTNTEAFF

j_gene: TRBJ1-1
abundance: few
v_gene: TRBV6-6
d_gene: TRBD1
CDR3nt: TGTGCCAGCACCCGGGCAGGGGGCGAGGGTGAAGCTTTCTTT
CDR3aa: CASTRAGGEGEAFF

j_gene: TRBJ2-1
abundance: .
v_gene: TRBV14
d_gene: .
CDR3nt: TGTGCCAGCAGTCAAAAACTAGCTTACAATGAGCAGTTCTTC
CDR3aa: CASSQKLAYNEQFF

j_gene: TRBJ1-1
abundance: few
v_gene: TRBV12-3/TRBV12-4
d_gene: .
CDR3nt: TGTGCCAGCAGTTTTAGTTCGGTTTATGAAGCTTTCTTT
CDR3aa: CASSFSSVYEAFF

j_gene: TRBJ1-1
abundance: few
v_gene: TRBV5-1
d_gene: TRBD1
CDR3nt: TGCGCCAGCAGCAGTGGACAGGGGGCATGGACTGAAGCTTTCTTT
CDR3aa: CASSSGQGAWTEAFF

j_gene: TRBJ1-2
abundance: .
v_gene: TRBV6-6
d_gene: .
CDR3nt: TGTGCCAGCAGTTATGCCCACCGGCTGGGGGGGGTTGGCTACACCTTC
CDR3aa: CASSYAHRLGGVGYTF

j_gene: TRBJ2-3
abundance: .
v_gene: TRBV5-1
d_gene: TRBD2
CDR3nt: TGCGCCAGCAGCCCGGCGGGGGGAAGCACAGATACGCAGTATTTT
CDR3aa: CASSPAGGSTDTQYF

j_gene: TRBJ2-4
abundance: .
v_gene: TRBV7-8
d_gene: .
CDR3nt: TGTGCCAGCAGCCCCGGTCTTCCGCGGACGACTAAAAACATTCAGTACTTC
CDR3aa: CASSPGLPRTTKNIQYF

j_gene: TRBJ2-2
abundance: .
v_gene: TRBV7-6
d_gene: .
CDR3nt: TGTGCCAGCAAGGAGGGGAACACCGGGGAGCTGTTTTTT
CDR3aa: CASKEGNTGELFF

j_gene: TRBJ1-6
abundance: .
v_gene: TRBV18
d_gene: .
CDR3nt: TGTGCCAGCTCACCACCTCAGGTTTCCTATAATTCACCCCTCCACTTT
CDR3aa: CASSPPQVSYNSPLHF

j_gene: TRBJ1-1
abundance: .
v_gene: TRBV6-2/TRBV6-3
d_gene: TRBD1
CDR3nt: TGTGCCAGCAGAGAACAGGGGGTCGCTGAAGCTTTCTTT
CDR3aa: CASREQGVAEAFF

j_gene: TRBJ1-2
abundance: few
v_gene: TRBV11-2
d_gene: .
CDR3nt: TGTGCCAGCAGCTTAGACGGGGGCGGAGGAGGCTACACCTTC
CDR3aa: CASSLDGGGGGYTF

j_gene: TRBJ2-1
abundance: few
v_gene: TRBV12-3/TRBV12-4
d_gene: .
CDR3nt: TGTGCCAGCAGTGCCAAGGGCCACGGTTCGAGCTCCTACAATGAGCAGTTCTTC
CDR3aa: CASSAKGHGSSSYNEQFF

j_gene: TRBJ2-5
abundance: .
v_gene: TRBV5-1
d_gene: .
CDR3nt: TGCGCCAGCAGCTTGGGCCCGTCGGGGGCGCTTGAGACCCAGTACTTC
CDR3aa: CASSLGPSGALETQYF

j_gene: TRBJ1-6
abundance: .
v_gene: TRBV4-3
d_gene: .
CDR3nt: TGCGCCAGCAGCCAAGAGGTTCGCCTAAAGGGCTCACCCCTCCACTTT
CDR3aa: CASSQEVRLKGSPLHF

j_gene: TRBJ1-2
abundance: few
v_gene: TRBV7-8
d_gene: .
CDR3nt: TGTGCCAGCAGCCCAGGGACATCCCAAATTGGCTACACCTTC
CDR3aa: CASSPGTSQIGYTF

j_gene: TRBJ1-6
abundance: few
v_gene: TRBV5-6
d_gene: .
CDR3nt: TGTGCCAGCAGCCCCCGGCGGAGCTGGGAATCACCCCTCCACTTT
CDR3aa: CASSPRRSWESPLHF